This TCR beta chain originates from a study of tumor-infiltrating lymphocytes in primary liver carcinoma. As to this clonotype: The antigen is not known.

cDNA specific to TCR beta was made from 450 to 500 ng of total RNA, with a constant-region primer employed for priming. Slightly modified ARM-PCR served as the procedure for the TCR beta libraries. These libraries came from three rounds of nested multiplex PCR. Amplification in the first two PCR rounds was performed using TRBV1-TRBV30 forward primers and a C-beta reverse primer for approximately 10 cycles each. TCRdb processed the multiplex PCR reads anew with MiXCR; each CDR3 protein has one entry. The sample consists of approximately 73,000 distinct CDR3 sequences, 71% of them appearing once. Between roughly 17 and 31 mg of unsorted bulk tissue served as the source from which RNA and DNA were co-extracted. The study's findings and limits: In tumor-adjacent and tumor-blood pairs, overlap was lower than in tumor region pairs.

From germline, CDR1 is MNHNS and CDR2 SASEGT. V lost 1 base and J lost 4, with 11 bases in between. This CDR3 is 14 amino acids long. The TCR originated in an older woman with primary liver carcinoma and hepatitis B virus infection. Sequenced: liver tumor tissue from sampling region 4. As for subset: tumor region T4, right-lateral pole. The chain has TRBV6-1 and TRBJ2-7; D remains ambiguous. The CDR3 DNA is TGTGCCAGCAGTGAAGTTTTTGAGAGGTACGAGCAGTACTTC. Amino acid sequence: CASSEVFERYEQYF.